These 27 T cell receptor beta chains were all obtained from the same sample, sequenced in a study of T cell responses to AZD1222 COVID-19 vaccine. Produced via immunoSEQ multiplex PCR; TCRdb's table is partial and in-frame only. The sample has under 150,000 clones, 80% to 90% seen once. Sequences were derived from peripheral blood, sampled on day 0 of AZD1222 vaccination. These receptors came from an adult in good health.

The rearrangement uses TRBV5-1 and TRBJ2-7; a possible D gene is TRBD1 (5 bases). The CDR3 extends over 15 amino acids. Trimming took 0 bases from V and 1 from J, leaving 11 bases between them. CDR1 and CDR2 from the germline V gene are SGHRS and YFSETQ. CDR3 nucleotide sequence: TGCGCCAGCAGCTTGGTGGACACCCTTTCCTACGAGCAGTACTTC. Protein: CASSLVDTLSYEQYF.

The chain links TRBV5-1 to TRBJ2-7; D call uncertain. Germline V lookup: CDR1 SGHRS, CDR2 YFSETQ. This CDR3 is 12 amino acids long. Trimming removed 4 bases at V and 0 bases at J, with 5 bases between. The CDR3: CASSPSSYEQYF. CDR3 in DNA: TGCGCCAGCAGCCCCAGCTCCTACGAGCAGTACTTC.

The J gene is TRBJ1-5, the V gene TRBV6-6; tentatively, D is TRBD1 (5 bases). The CDR3 spans 12 residues. Germline assignment: CDR1 MNHNY and CDR2 SVGAGI (reference sequence). V lost 6 bases to trimming and J lost 5 bases, with 8 bases between them. CDR3 sequence reads: CASRAGDQPQHF. The CDR3, as DNA: TGTGCCAGCAGGGCGGGGGATCAGCCCCAGCATTTT.

The chain employs TRBV7-3 and TRBJ2-6, with 8 bases identical to TRBD1. Germline CDR1 and CDR2: SGHTA and FQGTGA. CDR3 size: 15 residues. V lost 5 bases, J lost 1 base, and 1 base stayed unmatched. The CDR3 region is CASSRQGSGANVLTF. CDR3 bases: TGTGCCAGCAGCCGACAGGGGTCTGGGGCCAACGTCCTGACTTTC.

The chain couples TRBV7-2 to TRBJ1-2; D not certain. Germline CDR1 reads SGHTA; CDR2 reads FQGNSA. The CDR3 is 13 amino acids. Trimming stripped 5 bases from V and 1 base from J, with 8 bases between. CDR3 nucleotide sequence: TGTGCCAGCAGCCCTGACCTTAACTATGGCTACACCTTC. This gives the protein CASSPDLNYGYTF.

This rearrangement joins TRBV18 to TRBJ2-5, with TRBD1 matching 7 bases. V lost 3 bases to trimming and J lost 5 bases; unmatched junction nucleotides: 6. CDR3 length equals 14 residues. Germline assignment: CDR1 KGHSH and CDR2 LQKENI. The CDR3 nucleotides are TGTGCCAGCTCACCGCCAGGGGGAGAGGAGACCCAGTACTTC. Amino acid sequence: CASSPPGGEETQYF.

The chain couples TRBV25-1 to TRBJ1-5; D unclear. V lost 2 bases to trimming and J lost 5 bases, with 10 bases between them. Germline V gene sequence: CDR1 MGHDK, CDR2 SYGVNS. The CDR3 length is 14 residues. CDR3 in amino acids: CASSEAAGHQPQHF. The DNA of the CDR3 is TGTGCCAGCAGTGAAGCTGCAGGTCATCAGCCCCAGCATTTT.

This chain connects TRBV4-2 to TRBJ2-1; 8 positions match TRBD2. The germline CDR1 and CDR2 sequences are LGHNA and YNFKEQ. This CDR3 region has 21 residues. The V segment lost 4 bases and the J segment 7 bases; nucleotides outside the gene matches: 27. CDR3 amino acids: CASSPLRTGTSYPFGRNEQFF. DNA of the CDR3: TGTGCCAGCAGCCCTTTACGCACCGGGACTAGTTACCCCTTCGGTCGTAATGAGCAGTTCTTC.

The rearrangement uses TRBV7-8 and TRBJ2-1, with 9 nucleotides matching TRBD2. The length of the CDR3 is 15 residues. CDR1 and CDR2 (germline): SGHVS, FQNEAQ. V shed 5 bases and J 3 bases; nucleotides not matched to a gene: 5. The CDR3 region is CASSAGTSNYNEQFF. CDR3 DNA: TGTGCCAGCAGCGCCGGGACTAGCAACTACAATGAGCAGTTCTTC.

The CDR3 DNA follows: TGCGCCAGCAGCCAGCATTCCGTAGGCAGGGCCTCCAATCAGCCCCAGCATTTT. This codes for CASSQHSVGRASNQPQHF. V usage is TRBV4-3 and J usage is TRBJ1-5; tentative D call: TRBD1 (5 bases). The CDR3 length is 18 residues. Trimming took off 3 bases at V and 3 bases at J, with 21 bases between the two ends. Germline V CDR1 and CDR2: LGHNA, YSLEER.

The chain recombines TRBV4-3 with TRBJ1-2; 8 bases are a match to TRBD1. The CDR3 contains 15 residues. V dropped 3 bases and J dropped 8; count of bases not matched to a gene: 11. Germline CDR1 reads LGHNA; CDR2 reads YSLEER. The CDR3 loop reads CASSQLTDRERGYTF. In DNA form, the CDR3 reads TGCGCCAGCAGCCAGCTAACGGACAGGGAGCGCGGCTACACCTTC.

This chain connects TRBV5-1 to TRBJ2-1, with 10 bases matching TRBD2. The V segment lost 0 bases and the J segment 2 bases; nucleotides outside the gene matches: 5. The germline gives CDR1 SGHRS, CDR2 YFSETQ. CDR3 length: 17 amino acids. The CDR3 reads CASSLVTSGRTYNEQFF. CDR3 sequence (DNA): TGCGCCAGCAGCTTGGTGACTAGCGGGCGAACCTACAATGAGCAGTTCTTC. The full variable domain, in which reference TRBV5-1 and TRBJ2-1 provide the parts outside the CDR3, is KAGVTQTPRYLIKTRGQQVTLSCSPISGHRSVSWYQQTPGQGLQFLFEYFSETQRNKGNFPGRFSGRQFSNSRSEMNVSTLELGDSALYLCASSLVTSGRTYNEQFFGPGTRLTVL.

In this sample, this clone turned up a few times. V gene TRBV19 combines with J gene TRBJ1-2, with 7 bases identical to TRBD1. The CDR3 runs 16 residues. Trimming at V came to 5 bases and at J to 4 bases, leaving 13 bases not matched to a gene. Per the germline V gene, CDR1 is LNHDA and CDR2 is SQIVND (reference sequence). The CDR3 DNA is TGTGCCAGTAGTCAAGACCCGGGACAGTCCCTCTATGGCTACACCTTC. Translation gives CASSQDPGQSLYGYTF.

The CDR3 sequence: CANPGGGRAFF. CDR3 nucleotide sequence: TGTGCCAACCCAGGCGGGGGGCGAGCTTTCTTT. The rearrangement links TRBV21-1 to TRBJ1-1. TRBV21-1 is a known pseudogene. The CDR3 totals 11 residues.

V is TRBV19 and J is TRBJ2-2; D remains ambiguous. CDR3 length equals 12 residues. CDR1 LNHDA and CDR2 SQIVND come from the germline V gene (reference sequence). Trimming stripped 8 bases from V and 5 bases from J, with 9 bases between. CDR3 sequence reads: CASGFATGELFF. CDR3 coding DNA: TGTGCCAGTGGGTTCGCAACCGGGGAGCTGTTTTTT.

About this clone itself: The sample has other DNA sequences that encode this CDR3 too. V and J are TRBV30 and TRBJ2-7, with TRBD1 identical over 9 bases. Germline-derived CDR1 and CDR2 are GTSNPN and SVGIG (reference sequence). This CDR3 spans 13 amino acids. The V segment lost 2 bases and the J segment 4 bases; nucleotides outside the gene matches: 3. CDR3 in amino acids: CAWSRQGGYEQYF. CDR3 DNA: TGTGCCTGGAGTCGACAGGGGGGGTACGAGCAGTACTTC.

This chain uses TRBV6-2 or TRBV6-3 with TRBJ2-1; D gene unclear. The CDR3 extends over 12 amino acids. CDR1 and CDR2 (germline): MNHEY, SVGEGT. V was trimmed by 6 bases and J by 3 bases, leaving 6 bases between them. CDR3 region: CASSPDYNEQFF. Written as DNA, the CDR3 is TGTGCCAGCAGCCCGGACTACAATGAGCAGTTCTTC.

J is TRBJ2-6 and V is TRBV7-7, with D uncertain. The CDR3 has 17 amino acids. V was shortened by 1 base and J by 0 bases, with 10 bases between the two germline ends. The germline gives CDR1 SSHAT, CDR2 FNYEAQ (reference sequence). The CDR3 spells CASSLDLRSSGANVLTF. The CDR3 bases are TGTGCCAGCAGCTTAGATCTACGGAGCTCTGGGGCCAACGTCCTGACTTTC. Supplemented by reference TRBV7-7 and TRBJ2-6, the full variable domain reads GAGVSQSPRYKVTKRGQDVTLRCDPISSHATLYWYQQALGQGPEFLTYFNYEAQPDKSGLPSDRFSAERPEGSISTLTIQRTEQRDSAMYRCASSLDLRSSGANVLTFGAGSRLTVL.

This clone was counted once. The CDR3 reads CASSLGYEQYF. The DNA for the CDR3 is TGTGCCAGCAGCCTCGGCTACGAGCAGTACTTC. The chain links TRBV3-1 (or the pseudogene TRBV3-2) to TRBJ2-7; D remains unclear. Between the trimmed V and J ends, which lost 4 bases and 3 bases, there was a span of 4 bases. This CDR3 region has 11 residues. Germline V CDR1 and CDR2: LGHDT, YNNKEL (reference sequence).

The chain has TRBV7-9 and TRBJ2-7, with TRBD1 identical over 9 bases. Germline V gene sequence: CDR1 SEHNR, CDR2 FQNEAQ (reference sequence). The CDR3 covers 14 residues. V was pared by 5 bases and J by 4 bases, with 6 bases of the junction left unmatched. CDR3 sequence: CASSPTGGGYEQYF. The DNA of the CDR3 is TGTGCCAGCAGCCCGACAGGGGGAGGATACGAGCAGTACTTC.

Only a few counts were recorded for this clone. V and J are TRBV5-1 and TRBJ1-2; D is unresolved. Germline V gene sequence: CDR1 SGHRS, CDR2 YFSETQ. The CDR3 sequence is 11 residues long. With 2 bases removed from V and 5 bases from J, the gap between germline ends came to 4 bases. The chain's CDR3 is CASSFGYGYTF. CDR3 in DNA: TGCGCCAGCAGCTTCGGGTATGGCTACACCTTC. Filled out from reference TRBV5-1 and TRBJ1-2, the complete variable domain reads KAGVTQTPRYLIKTRGQQVTLSCSPISGHRSVSWYQQTPGQGLQFLFEYFSETQRNKGNFPGRFSGRQFSNSRSEMNVSTLELGDSALYLCASSFGYGYTFGSGTRLTVV.

The J gene is TRBJ1-1, the V gene TRBV19, with 8 nucleotides matching TRBD1. Germline V lookup: CDR1 LNHDA, CDR2 SQIVND (reference sequence). J was trimmed by 1 base and V by 6 bases; bases with no gene match: 10. This CDR3 is 16 amino acids long. CDR3 protein: CASRRLAGGWNTEAFF. As DNA, the CDR3 is TGTGCCAGTAGGAGGTTGGCAGGGGGCTGGAACACTGAAGCTTTCTTT. Full variable domain (missing parts from reference TRBV19 and TRBJ1-1): DGGITQSPKYLFRKEGQNVTLSCEQNLNHDAMYWYRQDPGQGLRLIYYSQIVNDFQKGDIAEGYSVSREKKESFPLTVTSAQKNPTAFYLCASRRLAGGWNTEAFFGQGTRLTVV.

This clone was recorded a few times. The rearrangement links TRBV2 to TRBJ2-7; D ambiguous. Germline assignment: CDR1 SNHLY and CDR2 FYNNEI. The CDR3 runs to 14 residues. Trimming removed 8 bases from V and 1 base from J, with 15 bases in between. Here the CDR3 reads CASVWSQSSYEQYF. The CDR3 DNA reads as TGTGCCAGCGTTTGGTCGCAAAGTTCCTACGAGCAGTACTTC.

The rearrangement links TRBV12-1 to TRBJ1-3. TRBV12-1 is a documented pseudogene. This CDR3 has 16 amino acids. The DNA for the CDR3 is TGTGCCAGCAGCTTTGCGAGGGCGGTCTCTGGAAACACCATATATTTT. The encoded protein is CASSFARAVSGNTIYF.

The rearrangement links TRBV11-2 to TRBJ1-5; 8 nucleotides match TRBD1. The V segment lost 5 bases and the J segment 2 bases; nucleotides outside the gene matches: 8. Looked up from germline, CDR1 is SGHAT and CDR2 is FQNNGV. The CDR3 runs to 16 residues. CDR3 bases: TGTGCCAGCAGCCTAGGCTTGACAGGGGGCAATCAGCCCCAGCATTTT. Encoded protein: CASSLGLTGGNQPQHF.

The chain is built from TRBV28 and TRBJ1-1; D not certain. The V and J ends lost 4 bases and 6 bases respectively, with 15 bases between them. CDR1 and CDR2 (germline): MDHEN, SYDVKM. The CDR3 is made up of 14 amino acids. The CDR3: CASSSPAVWAEAFF. In DNA, the CDR3 is TGTGCCAGCAGTTCGCCCGCCGTTTGGGCTGAAGCTTTCTTT. Using reference TRBV28 and TRBJ1-1 for the parts outside the CDR3, the full variable domain is DVKVTQSSRYLVKRTGEKVFLECVQDMDHENMFWYRQDPGLGLRLIYFSYDVKMKEKGDIPEGYSVSREKKERFSLILESASTNQTSMYLCASSSPAVWAEAFFGQGTRLTVV.

V and J are TRBV7-9 and TRBJ2-3, with D perhaps TRBD2 (5 bases). Germline V gene lookup returns CDR1 SEHNR and CDR2 FQNEAQ (reference sequence). The V end lost 1 base, the J end lost 3 bases, and 11 bases lay between the germline ends. The CDR3 covers 15 residues. CDR3 protein: CASSLVTRGTDTQYF. The CDR3 DNA reads as TGTGCCAGCAGCTTAGTTACCCGGGGTACAGATACGCAGTATTTT.